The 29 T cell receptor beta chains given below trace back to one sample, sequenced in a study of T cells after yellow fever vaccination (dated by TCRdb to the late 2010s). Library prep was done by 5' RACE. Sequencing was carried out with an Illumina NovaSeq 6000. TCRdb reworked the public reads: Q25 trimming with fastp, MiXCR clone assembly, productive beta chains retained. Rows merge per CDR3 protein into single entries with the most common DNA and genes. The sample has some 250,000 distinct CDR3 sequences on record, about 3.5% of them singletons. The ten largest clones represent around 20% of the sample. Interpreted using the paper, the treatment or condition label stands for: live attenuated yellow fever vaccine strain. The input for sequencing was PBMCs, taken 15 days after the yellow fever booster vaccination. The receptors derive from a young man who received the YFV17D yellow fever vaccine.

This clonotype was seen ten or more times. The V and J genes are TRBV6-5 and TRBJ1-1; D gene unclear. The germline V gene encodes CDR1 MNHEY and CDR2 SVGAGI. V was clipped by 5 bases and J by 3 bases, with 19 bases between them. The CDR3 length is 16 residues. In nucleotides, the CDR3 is TGTGCCAGCAGTGGACGCCCAGTCCAGGTTGACACTGAAGCTTTCTTT. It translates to CASSGRPVQVDTEAFF.

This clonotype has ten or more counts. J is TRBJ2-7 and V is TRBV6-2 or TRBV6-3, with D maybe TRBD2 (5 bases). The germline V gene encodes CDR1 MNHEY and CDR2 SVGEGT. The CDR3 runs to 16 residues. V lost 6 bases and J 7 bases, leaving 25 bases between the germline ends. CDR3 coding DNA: TGTGCCAGCAGCCCCCTGCCAGCGGCCATTCCGGGGGAGCAGTACGTC. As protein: CASSPLPAAIPGEQYV.

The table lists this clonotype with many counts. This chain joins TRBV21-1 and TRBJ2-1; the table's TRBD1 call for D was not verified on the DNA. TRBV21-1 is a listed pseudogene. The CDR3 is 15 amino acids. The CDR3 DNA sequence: TGTGCCAGCCGACCGACAGGGGGAAGGAAGAATGAGCAGTTCTTC. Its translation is CASRPTGGRKNEQFF.

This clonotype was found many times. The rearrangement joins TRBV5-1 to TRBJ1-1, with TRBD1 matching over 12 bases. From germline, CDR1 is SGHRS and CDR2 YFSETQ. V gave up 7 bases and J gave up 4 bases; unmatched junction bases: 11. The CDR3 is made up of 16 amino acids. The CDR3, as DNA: TGCGCCAGCCGTACCGGGACAGGGGGCGAGGGCACTGAAGCTTTCTTT. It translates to CASRTGTGGEGTEAFF.

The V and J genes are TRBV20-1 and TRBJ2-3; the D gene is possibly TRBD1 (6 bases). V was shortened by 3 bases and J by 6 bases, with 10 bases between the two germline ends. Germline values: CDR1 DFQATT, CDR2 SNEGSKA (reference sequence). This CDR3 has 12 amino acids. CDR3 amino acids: CSASPTGDTQYF. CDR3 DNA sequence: TGCAGTGCTAGCCCGACAGGTGATACGCAGTATTTT.

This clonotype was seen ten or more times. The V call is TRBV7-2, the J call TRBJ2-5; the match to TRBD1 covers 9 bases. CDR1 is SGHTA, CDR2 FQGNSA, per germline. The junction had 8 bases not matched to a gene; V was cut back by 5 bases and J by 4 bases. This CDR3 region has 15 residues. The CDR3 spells CASSLRDRVTETQYF. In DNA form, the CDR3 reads TGTGCCAGCAGCCTCCGGGACAGGGTGACAGAGACCCAGTACTTC. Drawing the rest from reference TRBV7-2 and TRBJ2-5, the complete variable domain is GAGVSQSPSNKVTEKGKDVELRCDPISGHTALYWYRQSLGQGLEFLIYFQGNSAPDKSGLPSDRFSAERTGGSVSTLTIQRTQQEDSAVYLCASSLRDRVTETQYFGPGTRLLVL.

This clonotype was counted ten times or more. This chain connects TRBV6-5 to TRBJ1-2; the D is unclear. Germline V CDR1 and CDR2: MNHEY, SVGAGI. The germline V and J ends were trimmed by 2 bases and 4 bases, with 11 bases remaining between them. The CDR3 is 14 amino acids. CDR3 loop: CASSYRPQGYGYTF. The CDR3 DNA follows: TGTGCCAGCAGTTACCGTCCCCAAGGCTATGGCTACACCTTC.

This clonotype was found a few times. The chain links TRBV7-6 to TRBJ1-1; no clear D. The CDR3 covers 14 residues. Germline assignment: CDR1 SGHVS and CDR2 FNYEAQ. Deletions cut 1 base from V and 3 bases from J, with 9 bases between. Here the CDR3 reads CASSLEPGYTEAFF. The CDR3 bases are TGTGCCAGCAGCTTAGAACCAGGCTACACTGAAGCTTTCTTT.

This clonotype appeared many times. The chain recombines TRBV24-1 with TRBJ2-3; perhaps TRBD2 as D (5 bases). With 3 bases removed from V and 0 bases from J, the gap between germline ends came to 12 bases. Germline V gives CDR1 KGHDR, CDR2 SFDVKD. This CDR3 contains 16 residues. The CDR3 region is CATSDQSSSSTDTQYF. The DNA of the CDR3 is TGTGCCACCAGTGATCAGTCTAGCTCTAGCACAGATACGCAGTATTTT.

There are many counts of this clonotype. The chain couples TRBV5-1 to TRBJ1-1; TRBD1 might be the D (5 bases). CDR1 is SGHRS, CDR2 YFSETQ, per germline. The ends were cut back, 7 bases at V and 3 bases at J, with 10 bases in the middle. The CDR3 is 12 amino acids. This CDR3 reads CASGRDHTEAFF. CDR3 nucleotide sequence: TGCGCCAGCGGCAGGGATCACACTGAAGCTTTCTTT.

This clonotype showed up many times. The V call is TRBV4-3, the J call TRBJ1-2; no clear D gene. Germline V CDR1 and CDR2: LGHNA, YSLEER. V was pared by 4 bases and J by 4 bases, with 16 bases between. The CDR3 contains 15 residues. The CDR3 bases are TGCGCCAGCAGCCCCGGCTCGAGCCTAATCTATGGCTACACCTTC. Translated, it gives CASSPGSSLIYGYTF.

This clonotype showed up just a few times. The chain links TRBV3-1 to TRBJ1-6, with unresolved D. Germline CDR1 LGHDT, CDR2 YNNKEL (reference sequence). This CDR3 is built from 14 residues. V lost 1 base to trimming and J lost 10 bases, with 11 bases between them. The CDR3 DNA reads TGTGCCAGCAGCCAAGGACTGGCGGAATCACCCCTCCACTTT. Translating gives CASSQGLAESPLHF. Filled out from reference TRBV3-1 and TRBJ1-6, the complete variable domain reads DTAVSQTPKYLVTQMGNDKSIKCEQNLGHDTMYWYKQDSKKFLKIMFSYNNKELIINETVPNRFSPKSPDKAHLNLHINSLELGDSAVYFCASSQGLAESPLHFGNGTRLTVT.

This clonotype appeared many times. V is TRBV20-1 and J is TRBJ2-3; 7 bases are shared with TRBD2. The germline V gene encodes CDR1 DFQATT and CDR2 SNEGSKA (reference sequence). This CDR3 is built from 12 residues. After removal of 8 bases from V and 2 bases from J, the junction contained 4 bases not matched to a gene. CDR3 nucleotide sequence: TGCAGTATAGCGGGTTCCACAGATACGCAGTATTTT. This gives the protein CSIAGSTDTQYF.

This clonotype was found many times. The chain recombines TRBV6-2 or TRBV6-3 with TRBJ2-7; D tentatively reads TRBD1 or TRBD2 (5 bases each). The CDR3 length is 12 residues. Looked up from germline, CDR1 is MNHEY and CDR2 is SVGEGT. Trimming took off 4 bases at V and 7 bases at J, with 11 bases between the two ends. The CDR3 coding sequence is TGTGCCAGCAGTTGGGACCTTCGAGAGCAGTACGTC. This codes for CASSWDLREQYV.

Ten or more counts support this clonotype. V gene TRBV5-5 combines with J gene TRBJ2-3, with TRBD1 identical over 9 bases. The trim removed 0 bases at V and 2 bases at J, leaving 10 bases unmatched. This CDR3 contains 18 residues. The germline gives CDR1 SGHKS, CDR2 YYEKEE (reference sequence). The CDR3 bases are TGTGCCAGCAGCTTGGCCCGGGACAGGGATATTATCACAGATACGCAGTATTTT. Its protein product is CASSLARDRDIITDTQYF.

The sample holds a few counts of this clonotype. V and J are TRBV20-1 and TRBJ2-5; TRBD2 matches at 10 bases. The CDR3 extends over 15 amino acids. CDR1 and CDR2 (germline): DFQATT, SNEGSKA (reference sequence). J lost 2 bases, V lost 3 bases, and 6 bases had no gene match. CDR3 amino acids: CSARVAGGPQETQYF. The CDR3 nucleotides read TGCAGTGCTAGGGTAGCGGGGGGACCTCAAGAGACCCAGTACTTC.

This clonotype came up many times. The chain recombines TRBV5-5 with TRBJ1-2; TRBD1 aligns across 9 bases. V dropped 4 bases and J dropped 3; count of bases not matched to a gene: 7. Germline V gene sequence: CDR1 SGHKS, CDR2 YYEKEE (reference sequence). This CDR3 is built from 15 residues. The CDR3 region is CASSPGDRVYYGYTF. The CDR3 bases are TGTGCCAGCAGCCCTGGGGACAGGGTGTACTATGGCTACACCTTC.

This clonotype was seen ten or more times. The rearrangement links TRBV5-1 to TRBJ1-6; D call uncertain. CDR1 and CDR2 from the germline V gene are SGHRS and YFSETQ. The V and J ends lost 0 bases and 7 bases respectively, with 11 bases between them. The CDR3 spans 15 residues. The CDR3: CASSLAGLRNSPLHF. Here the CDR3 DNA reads TGCGCCAGCAGCTTGGCAGGCCTACGGAATTCACCCCTCCACTTT.

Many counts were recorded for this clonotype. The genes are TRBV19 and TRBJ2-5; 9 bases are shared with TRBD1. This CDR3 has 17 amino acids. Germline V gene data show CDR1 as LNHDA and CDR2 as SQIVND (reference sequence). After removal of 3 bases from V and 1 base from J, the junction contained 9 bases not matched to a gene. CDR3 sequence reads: CASSMVGTGSVQETQYF. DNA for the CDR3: TGTGCCAGTAGTATGGTCGGGACAGGGAGTGTCCAAGAGACCCAGTACTTC.

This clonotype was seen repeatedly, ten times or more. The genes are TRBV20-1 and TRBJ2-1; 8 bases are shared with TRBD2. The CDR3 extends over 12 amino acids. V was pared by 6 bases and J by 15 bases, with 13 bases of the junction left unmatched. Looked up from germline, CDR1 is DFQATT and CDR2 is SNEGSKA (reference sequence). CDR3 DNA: TGCAGTGCACCACAGCGGGGGTCCGGCCCGTTCTTC. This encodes CSAPQRGSGPFF.

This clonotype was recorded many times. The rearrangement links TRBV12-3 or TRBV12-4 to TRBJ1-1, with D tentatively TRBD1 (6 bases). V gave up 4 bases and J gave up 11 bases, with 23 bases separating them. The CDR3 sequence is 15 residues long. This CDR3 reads CASSSGTSGYTKAFF. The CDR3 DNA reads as TGTGCCAGCAGTTCCGGGACATCCGGATATACTAAGGCTTTCTTT.

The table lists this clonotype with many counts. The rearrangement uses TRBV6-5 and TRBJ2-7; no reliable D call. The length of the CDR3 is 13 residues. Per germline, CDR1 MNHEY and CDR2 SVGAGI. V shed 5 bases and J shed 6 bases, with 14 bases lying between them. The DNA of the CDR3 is TGTGCCAGCAGTCCGCGGATTGAAGCCGAGCAGTACGTC. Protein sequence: CASSPRIEAEQYV.

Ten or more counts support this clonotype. The CDR3 DNA is TGTGCCAGCAGCCAAGCTAGCGGGGGGAGAGCGTCCTACAATGAGCAGTTCTTC. This codes for CASSQASGGRASYNEQFF. V gene TRBV3-2 combines with J gene TRBJ2-1; whether TRBD2, the table's D call, matches the DNA was not checked. TRBV3-2 corresponds to a pseudogene. This CDR3 comprises 18 residues.

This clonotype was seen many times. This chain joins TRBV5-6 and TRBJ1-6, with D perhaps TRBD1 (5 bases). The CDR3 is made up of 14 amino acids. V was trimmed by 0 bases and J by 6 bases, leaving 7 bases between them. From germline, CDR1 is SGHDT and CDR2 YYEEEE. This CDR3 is CASSLVGTNSPLHF. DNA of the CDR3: TGTGCCAGCAGCTTGGTGGGGACTAATTCACCCCTCCACTTT. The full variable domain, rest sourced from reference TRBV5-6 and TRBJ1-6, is DAGVTQSPTHLIKTRGQQVTLRCSPKSGHDTVSWYQQALGQGPQFIFQYYEEEERQRGNFPDRFSGHQFPNYSSELNVNALLLGDSALYLCASSLVGTNSPLHFGNGTRLTVT.

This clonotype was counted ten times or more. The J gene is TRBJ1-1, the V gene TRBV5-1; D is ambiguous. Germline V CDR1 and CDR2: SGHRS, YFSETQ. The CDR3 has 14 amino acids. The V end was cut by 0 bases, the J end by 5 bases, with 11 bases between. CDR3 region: CASSLVGMRTEAFF. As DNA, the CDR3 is TGCGCCAGCAGCTTGGTGGGGATGAGGACTGAAGCTTTCTTT.

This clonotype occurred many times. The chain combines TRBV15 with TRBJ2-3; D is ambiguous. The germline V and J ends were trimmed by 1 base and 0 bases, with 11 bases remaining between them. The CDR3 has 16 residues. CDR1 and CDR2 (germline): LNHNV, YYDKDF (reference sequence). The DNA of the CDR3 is TGTGCCACCAGCAGAGGGACCTTGGGTAGCACAGATACGCAGTATTTT. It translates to CATSRGTLGSTDTQYF.

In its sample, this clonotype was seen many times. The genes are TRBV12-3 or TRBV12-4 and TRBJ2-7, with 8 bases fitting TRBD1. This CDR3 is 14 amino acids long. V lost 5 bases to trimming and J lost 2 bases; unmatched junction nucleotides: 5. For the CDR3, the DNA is TGTGCCAGCAGTAAAGGACAGGGCGCCTACGAGCAGTACGTC. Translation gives CASSKGQGAYEQYV.

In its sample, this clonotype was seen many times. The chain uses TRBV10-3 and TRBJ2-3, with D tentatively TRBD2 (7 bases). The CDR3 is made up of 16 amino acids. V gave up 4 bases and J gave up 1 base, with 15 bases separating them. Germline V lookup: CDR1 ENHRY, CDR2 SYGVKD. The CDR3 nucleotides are TGTGCCATCAGTGGGGGAGGGGGAGTCGGCACAGATACGCAGTATTTT. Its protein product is CAISGGGGVGTDTQYF.

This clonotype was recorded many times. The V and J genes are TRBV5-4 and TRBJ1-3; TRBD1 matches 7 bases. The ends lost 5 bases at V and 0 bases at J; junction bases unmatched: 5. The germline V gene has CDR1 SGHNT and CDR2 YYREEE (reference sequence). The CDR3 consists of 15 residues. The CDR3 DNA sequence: TGTGCCAGCAGGGAAGGGACAGCCTCTGGAAACACCATATATTTT. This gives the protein CASREGTASGNTIYF.